This is a list of T cell receptor beta chains from one sample in a study of OX40 agonist ivuxolimab in advanced cancers. Method: immunoSEQ multiplex PCR; TCRdb's copy keeps in-frame clones and lacks some. The profile shows about 91,000 clones, roughly 87% of them singletons. Sequences were derived from CD4+ or CD8+ T cells sorted from blood, sampled in a trial of the OX40 agonist ivuxolimab. These receptors were taken from an adult with an advanced solid tumor such as melanoma, head and neck, liver or kidney cancer. Both conserved end residues are part of each CDR3. Fields, in order: J gene, clone size, V gene, D gene, CDR3 DNA, CDR3 protein. A D gene is named only where the DNA matches it firmly. Only part of the rows carry a size: once, few, many, or a class if the clone is expanded.

J gene: TRBJ2-3
clone size: -
V gene: TRBV11-2
D gene: -
CDR3 DNA: TGTGCCAGCACCTTGGACTCCTCGGGAGATACGCAGTATTTT
CDR3 protein: CASTLDSSGDTQYF

J gene: TRBJ1-1
clone size: -
V gene: TRBV19
D gene: -
CDR3 DNA: TGTGCCAGTAGTACATCAGGGCTTGGCACTGAAGCTTTCTTT
CDR3 protein: CASSTSGLGTEAFF

J gene: TRBJ2-2
clone size: -
V gene: TRBV27
D gene: -
CDR3 DNA: TGTGCCAGTAGCAAGAAGGTACCTGTGTTGGCCGGGGAGCTGTTTTTT
CDR3 protein: CASSKKVPVLAGELFF

J gene: TRBJ1-1
clone size: -
V gene: TRBV5-1
D gene: -
CDR3 DNA: TGCGCCAGCAGCAACGGACGGAGCACTGAAGCTTTCTTT
CDR3 protein: CASSNGRSTEAFF

J gene: TRBJ2-7
clone size: -
V gene: TRBV27
D gene: TRBD1
CDR3 DNA: TGTGCCAGCAGTCTCTGGGACAGGGTGTACGAGCAGTACTTC
CDR3 protein: CASSLWDRVYEQYF

J gene: TRBJ2-5
clone size: -
V gene: TRBV7-6
D gene: TRBD1
CDR3 DNA: TGTGCCAGCAGCAAATTAAGGCCGGGACAGGGTCGAGAGACCCAGTACTTC
CDR3 protein: CASSKLRPGQGRETQYF

J gene: TRBJ1-1
clone size: once
V gene: TRBV7-9
D gene: -
CDR3 DNA: TGTGCCAGCAGCTTCTTGGTAGGCACTGAAGCTTTCTTT
CDR3 protein: CASSFLVGTEAFF

J gene: TRBJ1-5
clone size: few
V gene: TRBV27
D gene: TRBD1
CDR3 DNA: TGTGCCAGCAGTCCCAGGGGGGTAGGTCAGCCCCAGCATTTT
CDR3 protein: CASSPRGVGQPQHF

J gene: TRBJ1-5
clone size: -
V gene: TRBV7-9
D gene: -
CDR3 DNA: TGTGCCAGCAGCCCCAGGTCGAGGGGACAAAATCAGCCCCAGCATTTT
CDR3 protein: CASSPRSRGQNQPQHF

J gene: TRBJ1-2
clone size: -
V gene: TRBV5-1
D gene: TRBD1
CDR3 DNA: TGCGCCAGCAGCCAGGGGGACGGTTATAACTATGGCTACACCTTC
CDR3 protein: CASSQGDGYNYGYTF

J gene: TRBJ1-3
clone size: -
V gene: TRBV11-2
D gene: TRBD1
CDR3 DNA: TGTGCCAGCAGCTTAGGACAGGGCTCTGGAAACACCATATATTTT
CDR3 protein: CASSLGQGSGNTIYF

J gene: TRBJ2-5
clone size: -
V gene: TRBV9
D gene: TRBD2
CDR3 DNA: TGTGCCAGCAGCCTCGTCAGTAGCGGGGGGACGGGGACCCAGTACTTC
CDR3 protein: CASSLVSSGGTGTQYF

J gene: TRBJ2-6
clone size: -
V gene: TRBV5-5
D gene: -
CDR3 DNA: TGTGCCAGCAGCTTGAGTGGGGCCAACGTCCTGACTTTC
CDR3 protein: CASSLSGANVLTF

J gene: TRBJ2-7
clone size: -
V gene: TRBV6-1
D gene: TRBD1
CDR3 DNA: TGTGCCAGCAGGAGGTCAGGGGGCACCACCGTCGAGCAGTACTTC
CDR3 protein: CASRRSGGTTVEQYF

J gene: TRBJ2-3
clone size: once
V gene: TRBV5-4
D gene: TRBD1
CDR3 DNA: TGTGCCAGCAGCCTGACAGGGAATACGCAGTATTTT
CDR3 protein: CASSLTGNTQYF

J gene: TRBJ2-5
clone size: -
V gene: TRBV2
D gene: -
CDR3 DNA: TGTGCCAGCAAAGGAATGCTAGCGGAGACCCAGTACTTC
CDR3 protein: CASKGMLAETQYF

J gene: TRBJ1-5
clone size: -
V gene: TRBV7-9
D gene: -
CDR3 DNA: TGTGCCAGCAGCCGCGGGCCGGGGCCCCAGCATTTT
CDR3 protein: CASSRGPGPQHF

J gene: TRBJ1-3
clone size: -
V gene: TRBV15
D gene: -
CDR3 DNA: TGTGCCACCAGCAGAGATCCAGGGGACGGAAACACCATATATTTT
CDR3 protein: CATSRDPGDGNTIYF

J gene: TRBJ2-1
clone size: -
V gene: TRBV7-9
D gene: -
CDR3 DNA: TGTGCCAGCAGCTCCATTGAAGGTGAGCAGTTCTTC
CDR3 protein: CASSSIEGEQFF

J gene: TRBJ2-2
clone size: -
V gene: TRBV9
D gene: -
CDR3 DNA: TGTGCCAGCACCACACAGGGAAACACCGGGGAGCTGTTTTTT
CDR3 protein: CASTTQGNTGELFF

J gene: TRBJ2-5
clone size: -
V gene: TRBV7-3
D gene: -
CDR3 DNA: TGTGCCAGCAGCTTATTTGGGGGCGTTCAAGAGACCCAGTACTTC
CDR3 protein: CASSLFGGVQETQYF

J gene: TRBJ2-3
clone size: -
V gene: TRBV5-1
D gene: TRBD2
CDR3 DNA: TGCGCCAGCAGCTTGGAAGTGGGGGGGAGCACAGATACGCAGTATTTT
CDR3 protein: CASSLEVGGSTDTQYF

J gene: TRBJ1-6
clone size: -
V gene: TRBV7-2
D gene: -
CDR3 DNA: TGTGCCAGCAGCTTATACGGCCACGAGGGTAAACCCCTCCACTTT
CDR3 protein: CASSLYGHEGKPLHF

J gene: TRBJ2-3
clone size: -
V gene: TRBV7-6
D gene: -
CDR3 DNA: TGTGCCAGCAGCTTTTCCAGGGATACGCAGTATTTT
CDR3 protein: CASSFSRDTQYF

J gene: TRBJ1-3
clone size: -
V gene: TRBV2
D gene: -
CDR3 DNA: TGTGCCAGCAGCCCCTACGGGAGCTCTGGAAACACCATATATTTT
CDR3 protein: CASSPYGSSGNTIYF